This T cell receptor (beta chain) was sequenced for a study of cytomegalovirus exposure and HLA in healthy donors. PCR was performed using 60 Vbeta and 13 Jbeta primers. TCRdb's copy holds only in-frame clones and misses some; the assay was immunoSEQ multiplex PCR. Its table lists 200,000 or so clones. The CDR3 has 12 amino acids. Per the germline V gene, CDR1 is SQVTM and CDR2 is ANQGSEA. Trimming stripped 7 bases from V and 0 bases from J, with 9 bases between. Findings of the study overall: The study recorded 150 to 200 TCR beta chains that were cytomegalovirus-associated.

As to this clone: Its antigen is unknown.

This clonotype originated in a boy between 10 and 17 years old in good health and CMV-seronegative. Sequenced material: PBMCs. V is TRBV29-1 and J is TRBJ1-1; D unresolved. In nucleotides, the CDR3 is TGCAGCGGCCTGAGGCTGAACACTGAAGCTTTCTTT. Amino acid sequence: CSGLRLNTEAFF. Full variable domain (remainder filled in from reference TRBV29-1 and TRBJ1-1): SAVISQKPSRDICQRGTSLTIQCQVDSQVTMMFWYRQQPGQSLTLIATANQGSEATYESGFVIDKFPISRPNLTFSTLTVSNMSPEDSSIYLCSGLRLNTEAFFGQGTRLTVV.